These T cell receptor beta chains were read from a single sample in a study of control samples from healthy donors and cancer patients. Produced via immunoSEQ multiplex PCR; TCRdb's table is partial and in-frame only. Seen here are about 150,000 clones, roughly 93% observed once, and the top ten hold 5.8%. Sequencing was performed on blood. These receptors were obtained from a man in his late teens or twenties in good health. CDR3s include the opening cysteine and the closing phenylalanine or tryptophan. Each record gives: CDR3 protein, CDR3 DNA, V gene, J gene, D gene. A D gene is named only where the DNA matches it firmly.

CDR3aa: CATSASRGRAFF
CDR3nt: TGTGCCACCAGCGCCAGCAGGGGGAGAGCTTTCTTT
v_gene: TRBV24-1
j_gene: TRBJ1-1
d_gene: TRBD1

CDR3aa: CASSYGGRLPEAFF
CDR3nt: TGTGCCAGCAGTTATGGGGGGCGCCTCCCTGAAGCTTTCTTT
v_gene: TRBV6-6
j_gene: TRBJ1-1
d_gene: NA

CDR3aa: CASSQDGVGADTDTQYF
CDR3nt: TGTGCCAGCAGCCAAGACGGGGTTGGAGCTGACACAGATACGCAGTATTTT
v_gene: TRBV3-1/TRBV3-2
j_gene: TRBJ2-3
d_gene: NA

CDR3aa: CASSQQGLFPYEQYF
CDR3nt: TGCGCCAGCAGTCAACAGGGCCTTTTCCCCTACGAGCAGTACTTC
v_gene: TRBV23-1
j_gene: TRBJ2-7
d_gene: NA

CDR3aa: CASSLVRGTETLNIQYF
CDR3nt: TGCGCCAGCAGCTTGGTGCGGGGGACAGAGACCTTAAACATTCAGTACTTC
v_gene: TRBV5-1
j_gene: TRBJ2-4
d_gene: NA

CDR3aa: CASSDRTPHNSPLHF
CDR3nt: TGTGCCAGCAGCGATAGGACACCTCATAATTCACCCCTCCACTTT
v_gene: TRBV7-9
j_gene: TRBJ1-6
d_gene: NA

CDR3aa: CASSEQAASSFSGANVLTF
CDR3nt: TGTGCCAGCAGTGAACAGGCAGCCAGTAGTTTTTCTGGGGCCAACGTCCTGACTTTC
v_gene: TRBV6-1
j_gene: TRBJ2-6
d_gene: NA

CDR3aa: CASSLSREGKVYGYTF
CDR3nt: TGTGCCAGCAGCCTGTCAAGGGAAGGGAAAGTCTATGGCTACACCTTC
v_gene: TRBV9
j_gene: TRBJ1-2
d_gene: NA

CDR3aa: CASSLRDAFDEKLFF
CDR3nt: TGTGCCAGCAGCCTCCGGGACGCATTTGATGAAAAACTGTTTTTT
v_gene: TRBV7-9
j_gene: TRBJ1-4
d_gene: NA

CDR3aa: CASSLLGDRNKNEQFF
CDR3nt: TGTGCCAGCAGCTTATTAGGGGACAGGAACAAAAATGAGCAGTTCTTC
v_gene: TRBV7-6
j_gene: TRBJ2-1
d_gene: TRBD1

CDR3aa: CASSVSMNTEAFF
CDR3nt: TGTGCCAGCAGCGTTTCAATGAACACTGAAGCTTTCTTT
v_gene: TRBV6-4
j_gene: TRBJ1-1
d_gene: NA

CDR3aa: CASSSRNSMNTEAFF
CDR3nt: TGTGCCAGTAGTTCTCGTAACAGCATGAACACTGAAGCTTTCTTT
v_gene: TRBV19
j_gene: TRBJ1-1
d_gene: NA

CDR3aa: CASSAILRGEVTEAFF
CDR3nt: TGTGCCAGCAGCGCCATTCTCAGGGGCGAGGTCACTGAAGCTTTCTTT
v_gene: TRBV7-3
j_gene: TRBJ1-1
d_gene: NA

CDR3aa: CAISEPYGYTF
CDR3nt: TGTGCCATCAGTGAACCCTATGGCTACACCTTC
v_gene: TRBV10-3
j_gene: TRBJ1-2
d_gene: NA

CDR3aa: CASSRDSHNTEAFF
CDR3nt: TGTGCCAGCAGCCGGGACAGCCATAACACTGAAGCTTTCTTT
v_gene: TRBV3-1/TRBV3-2
j_gene: TRBJ1-1
d_gene: TRBD1

CDR3aa: CASSLEWAGAPDQYF
CDR3nt: TGCGCCAGCAGCTTGGAATGGGCAGGGGCCCCAGACCAGTACTTC
v_gene: TRBV5-1
j_gene: TRBJ2-5
d_gene: NA